The 28 T cell receptor beta chains listed next were all sequenced from one sample in a study of shared clonotypes between healthy human individuals. Clones were sequenced by immunoSEQ multiplex PCR, and TCRdb holds only the in-frame ones, with some missing. The table includes approximately 2.4 million clones, almost 96% detected once. The specimen sequenced was naive CD4+ T cells sorted from blood. The subset was: CD45RA+ positively selected. Receptor source: a man aged 18 to 29 in good health.

The CDR3 DNA follows: TGTGCCAGCAGTTTGCAGTTTCCACCCCTCCACTTT. Encoded protein: CASSLQFPPLHF. This chain connects TRBV28 to TRBJ1-6, with D unclear. Germline V gives CDR1 MDHEN, CDR2 SYDVKM. The CDR3 sequence is 12 residues long. V lost 3 bases and J 11 bases, leaving 8 bases between the germline ends.

The chain employs TRBV19 and TRBJ1-1, with unresolved D. The CDR3 has 16 amino acids. Germline CDR1 and CDR2: LNHDA and SQIVND (reference sequence). Trimming removed 7 bases at V and 6 bases at J, with 24 bases between. CDR3 sequence: CASKDASHPEFAEAFF. Here the CDR3 DNA reads TGTGCCAGTAAAGACGCGTCCCACCCAGAATTCGCTGAAGCTTTCTTT.

This clone was counted between two and nine times. The gene calls are TRBV2 and TRBJ1-3; D uncertain. Germline V CDR1 and CDR2: SNHLY, FYNNEI. The CDR3 has 13 residues. The ends were cut back, 3 bases at V and 2 bases at J, with 5 bases in the middle. The CDR3, as DNA: TGTGCCAGCAGTGACGGGGCTGGAAACACCATATATTTT. As protein: CASSDGAGNTIYF.

This clone was detected a few times. Other DNA sequences in this sample translate to the same CDR3. J is TRBJ2-7 and V is TRBV5-1; D gene unclear. This CDR3 region has 13 residues. V gave up 0 bases and J gave up 3 bases, with 7 bases separating them. CDR1 SGHRS and CDR2 YFSETQ come from the germline V gene. CDR3 sequence: CASSLEGYYEQYF. As DNA, the CDR3 is TGCGCCAGCAGCTTGGAAGGTTACTACGAGCAGTACTTC.

In this sample, this clone turned up once. The gene calls are TRBV2 and TRBJ2-1; D ambiguous. The CDR3 loop spans 14 amino acids. CDR1 is SNHLY, CDR2 FYNNEI, per germline. Between the trimmed V and J ends, which lost 6 bases and 0 bases, there was a span of 9 bases. The CDR3: CASSRTSSYNEQFF. CDR3 sequence (DNA): TGTGCCAGCAGCCGCACGAGCTCCTACAATGAGCAGTTCTTC.

J is TRBJ2-3 and V is TRBV2; no clear D gene. Trimming removed 2 bases at V and 0 bases at J, with 9 bases between. CDR1 is SNHLY, CDR2 FYNNEI, per germline. The CDR3 has 15 residues. The CDR3 protein is CASSEQSTSTDTQYF. In DNA form, the CDR3 reads TGTGCCAGCAGTGAACAGTCCACTAGCACAGATACGCAGTATTTT.

The chain combines TRBV6-5 with TRBJ2-7, with TRBD2 matching over 14 bases. Germline values: CDR1 MNHEY, CDR2 SVGAGI. The CDR3 totals 16 residues. With 2 bases clipped from V and 3 bases from J, the junction kept 3 bases outside the gene matches. The CDR3 loop reads CASSYRGLAGGYEQYF. CDR3 coding DNA: TGTGCCAGCAGTTACCGAGGACTAGCGGGGGGCTACGAGCAGTACTTC.

The V call is TRBV30, the J call TRBJ1-3; no clear D. V was cut by 3 bases and J by 0 bases, with 12 bases left in between. The CDR3 is 15 residues long. Germline V gene lookup returns CDR1 GTSNPN and CDR2 SVGIG (reference sequence). This CDR3 is CAWSASWASGNTIYF. DNA of the CDR3: TGTGCCTGGAGCGCGTCCTGGGCCTCTGGAAACACCATATATTTT.

This chain uses TRBV6-5 with TRBJ1-1, with TRBD1 matching 9 bases. The V gene end was trimmed by 4 bases and the J gene end by 1 base; junction bases not matched to a gene: 4. CDR3 length: 15 residues. CDR1 MNHEY and CDR2 SVGAGI come from the germline V gene. CDR3 DNA sequence: TGTGCCAGCAGTTGGGGGGACAGGGCGAACACTGAAGCTTTCTTT. This codes for CASSWGDRANTEAFF.

The rearrangement joins TRBV7-2 to TRBJ2-5, with 8 bases identical to TRBD2. The CDR3 loop spans 14 amino acids. V was pared by 1 base and J by 5 bases, with 3 bases of the junction left unmatched. The germline V gene encodes CDR1 SGHTA and CDR2 FQGNSA. The CDR3 spells CASSLVAGYETQYF. CDR3 DNA: TGTGCCAGCAGCTTAGTAGCGGGGTATGAGACCCAGTACTTC.

This clone showed up just a few times. V usage is TRBV2 and J usage is TRBJ1-2, with D possibly being TRBD1 (5 bases). Germline CDR1 reads SNHLY; CDR2 reads FYNNEI. The CDR3 is made up of 15 amino acids. Trimming shortened V by 6 bases and J by 5 bases, and 19 bases separated the two germline ends. CDR3 DNA: TGTGCCAGCAGATGGACGGAGGGAAAGGGGTATGGCTACACCTTC. It is translated as CASRWTEGKGYGYTF.

V is TRBV6-6 and J is TRBJ2-7; no reliable D call. The CDR3 has 13 amino acids. The ends were cut back, 6 bases at V and 2 bases at J, with 11 bases in the middle. CDR1 and CDR2 from the germline V gene are MNHNY and SVGAGI (reference sequence). The CDR3 sequence: CASRAPTTYEQYF. The CDR3 DNA reads TGTGCCAGCAGAGCTCCAACCACCTACGAGCAGTACTTC.

This clone appeared a single time. CDR3 nucleotides: TGTGCCAGCAGTTTAAGGCAGCCGAACACAGATACGCAGTATTTT. Translation gives CASSLRQPNTDTQYF. This chain links TRBV28 with TRBJ2-3; D not certain. Germline V lookup: CDR1 MDHEN, CDR2 SYDVKM. V was trimmed by 2 bases and J by 2 bases, leaving 11 bases between them. The CDR3 is 15 residues long. Full variable domain (remainder filled in from reference TRBV28 and TRBJ2-3): DVKVTQSSRYLVKRTGEKVFLECVQDMDHENMFWYRQDPGLGLRLIYFSYDVKMKEKGDIPEGYSVSREKKERFSLILESASTNQTSMYLCASSLRQPNTDTQYFGPGTRLTVL.

The rearrangement uses TRBV5-1 and TRBJ2-2; D might be TRBD1 (6 bases). Germline V CDR1 and CDR2: SGHRS, YFSETQ. V was clipped by 0 bases and J by 7 bases, with 16 bases between them. This CDR3 contains 16 residues. CDR3 nucleotides: TGCGCCAGCAGCTTGGGACAGGTTTCCCCCAGCGGGGAGCTGTTTTTT. It encodes CASSLGQVSPSGELFF.

The chain recombines TRBV9 with TRBJ2-5, with TRBD1 matching 8 bases. V shed 1 base, J shed 1 base, and the junction held 3 bases outside the gene matches. This CDR3 spans 15 amino acids. Germline V gene lookup returns CDR1 SGDLS and CDR2 YYNGEE. The CDR3 DNA is TGTGCCAGCAGCGTAAGGACAGGGAGCCAAGAGACCCAGTACTTC. Translation: CASSVRTGSQETQYF.

The chain couples TRBV10-3 to TRBJ2-5; 7 bases line up with TRBD1. This CDR3 spans 15 amino acids. CDR1 and CDR2 (germline): ENHRY, SYGVKD. Germline trimming cut 0 bases from V and 2 bases from J; bases unmatched to any gene: 3. CDR3 amino acids: CAISESGQEQETQYF. The CDR3 DNA reads TGTGCCATCAGTGAGTCAGGACAGGAACAAGAGACCCAGTACTTC.

This clone was detected once. This chain uses TRBV28 with TRBJ1-6, with no clear D. The V and J ends lost 7 bases and 7 bases respectively, with 17 bases between them. The CDR3 spans 15 residues. CDR1 is MDHEN, CDR2 SYDVKM, per germline. The CDR3: CASNLGQLPNSPLHF. In DNA form, the CDR3 reads TGTGCCAGCAATCTCGGGCAGCTCCCCAATTCACCCCTCCACTTT.

The V gene is TRBV28, the J gene TRBJ2-7, with D perhaps TRBD2 (5 bases). V lost 5 bases, J lost 3 bases, and 17 bases lay in between. The CDR3 totals 15 residues. CDR1 and CDR2 (germline): MDHEN, SYDVKM. CDR3 loop: CASSALGRVYYEQYF. For the CDR3, the DNA is TGTGCCAGCAGTGCGTTAGGGCGGGTCTACTACGAGCAGTACTTC.

V usage is TRBV4-1 and J usage is TRBJ2-3, with 9 bases matching TRBD2. There are 16 residues in the CDR3. Per the germline V gene, CDR1 is MGHRA and CDR2 is YSYEKL. With 3 bases clipped from V and 2 bases from J, the junction kept 6 bases outside the gene matches. CDR3 nucleotide sequence: TGCGCCAGCAGCCAGAACAGCGGGGGGACCACAGATACGCAGTATTTT. This codes for CASSQNSGGTTDTQYF.

The V call is TRBV7-2, the J call TRBJ2-5, with D possibly matching TRBD1 (5 bases). Looked up from germline, CDR1 is SGHTA and CDR2 is FQGNSA. This CDR3 is 14 amino acids long. The V end was cut by 3 bases, the J end by 0 bases, with 8 bases between. In nucleotides, the CDR3 is TGTGCCAGCAGCTTTACAGGTTACCAAGAGACCCAGTACTTC. Translated, it gives CASSFTGYQETQYF.

The chain employs TRBV6-5 and TRBJ2-5; D might be TRBD2 (7 bases). Trimming took 4 bases from V and 3 from J, leaving 15 bases between them. The CDR3 has 15 amino acids. Per the germline V gene, CDR1 is MNHEY and CDR2 is SVGAGI. This chain's CDR3 is CASSSPRGGKETQYF. Written as DNA, the CDR3 is TGTGCCAGCAGTTCTCCGAGGGGGGGAAAAGAGACCCAGTACTTC.

The chain combines TRBV2 with TRBJ1-1; no firm D call. CDR1 SNHLY and CDR2 FYNNEI come from the germline V gene. V lost 4 bases and J 0 bases, leaving 9 bases between the germline ends. The CDR3 contains 14 residues. The CDR3 loop is CASSGRTVNTEAFF. CDR3 DNA: TGTGCCAGCAGTGGGCGAACCGTGAACACTGAAGCTTTCTTT.

This chain links TRBV7-9 with TRBJ2-1, with no clear D. V was trimmed by 3 bases and J by 3 bases, leaving 12 bases between them. Germline loops: CDR1 SEHNR, CDR2 FQNEAQ (reference sequence). The CDR3 has 15 amino acids. The CDR3 DNA reads TGTGCCAGCAGCTTCGAAGTGGGGTACTACAATGAGCAGTTCTTC. Translation: CASSFEVGYYNEQFF.

A remark on this clone: Other DNA sequences in the sample encode the same CDR3. The rearrangement uses TRBV14 and TRBJ1-1; D perhaps matches TRBD1 (5 bases). The ends were cut back, 1 base at V and 8 bases at J, with 5 bases in the middle. Germline V lookup: CDR1 SGHDN, CDR2 FVKESK. The CDR3 has 11 residues. CDR3 nucleotides: TGTGCCAGCAGCCAAGGGGGGGAAGCTTTCTTT. Protein product: CASSQGGEAFF.

The V and J genes are TRBV6-6 and TRBJ2-7; D gene uncertain. CDR1 and CDR2 from the germline V gene are MNHNY and SVGAGI (reference sequence). With 6 bases removed from V and 4 bases from J, the gap between germline ends came to 10 bases. There are 12 residues in the CDR3. The CDR3 nucleotides are TGTGCCAGCAGGCGGTCCAATTACGAGCAGTACTTC. Protein sequence: CASRRSNYEQYF.

J is TRBJ1-4 and V is TRBV11-2, with TRBD1 identical over 10 bases. CDR3 length equals 18 residues. V lost 1 base to trimming and J lost 5 bases; unmatched junction nucleotides: 10. The V gene's germline CDR1 is SGHAT and CDR2 FQNNGV. CDR3 DNA sequence: TGTGCCAGCAGCTTAGCGGACGTGACAGGGGGCAGGAATGAAAAACTGTTTTTT. It is translated as CASSLADVTGGRNEKLFF.

The chain uses TRBV19 and TRBJ1-5; maybe TRBD1 (5 bases). This CDR3 spans 13 amino acids. CDR1 and CDR2 from the germline V gene are LNHDA and SQIVND (reference sequence). Trimming removed 7 bases from V and 9 bases from J, with 16 bases in between. This CDR3 is CASIRDRFGPQHF. CDR3 nucleotides: TGTGCCAGTATCCGGGACCGGTTTGGGCCCCAGCATTTT.

The chain carries TRBV6-5 and TRBJ1-3, with D possibly TRBD1 on 5 matching bases. This CDR3 is 14 amino acids long. V lost 4 bases and J 4 bases, leaving 11 bases between the germline ends. From germline, CDR1 is MNHEY and CDR2 SVGAGI. CDR3 DNA: TGTGCCAGCAGTTCGACCCGGGACGGAAACACCATATATTTT. Its protein product is CASSSTRDGNTIYF.